This TCR beta chain is drawn from a study of response to subunit inactivated influenza vaccine. The table lists this clonotype with many counts. Its antigen is unknown. Study-wide results and caveats: Authors suggested few new T cells are recruited by each seasonal influenza vaccination.

TCRdb reprocessed the RT-PCR reads via MiXCR and lists one record per CDR3 protein. This table holds a few hundred thousand distinct CDR3 sequences, 13% to 15% found once. CDR3 length: 15 residues. V dropped 3 bases and J dropped 1; count of bases not matched to a gene: 5. Germline-derived CDR1 and CDR2 are LGHNA and YNFKEQ. The gene calls are TRBV4-2 and TRBJ1-1, with 7 bases that match TRBD1. Sequenced material: PBMCs from blood, taken approximately 13 days after vaccination. The TCR comes from a man aged 45-60 years who received an inactivated influenza vaccine. The CDR3 sequence is CASSQSGTANTEAFF. The CDR3 DNA reads TGTGCCAGCAGCCAGTCCGGGACAGCGAACACTGAAGCTTTCTTT.